Described below is a single T cell receptor beta chain sequence and its context. What it binds is not known. The data were produced by immunoSEQ multiplex PCR, yet TCRdb's version contains in-frame clones alone and is incomplete. This table has 55,000 to 80,000 clones, around 80% appearing once. Trimming pared 0 bases from V and 4 bases from J, leaving 14 bases between. From germline, CDR1 is SGHRS and CDR2 YFSETQ. The CDR3 runs to 16 residues. This sample was included in a study of pediatric ulcerative colitis. Study-wide points: A couple of rectal clonotypes were found only in ulcerative colitis patients, all of them. Acute severe colitis showed lower rectal diversity from clonal expansions.

The sample was blood. The genes are TRBV5-1 and TRBJ2-1; D unresolved. This sequence originates from a boy between 10 and 17 years old with moderate ulcerative colitis. CDR3 sequence: CASSLEGAPLYNEQFF. CDR3 coding DNA: TGCGCCAGCAGCTTGGAAGGTGCCCCTCTTTACAATGAGCAGTTCTTC.